The entry that follows covers one T cell receptor beta chain sequence. An amount of RNA that ranged from 0.5 to 1 ug was reverse transcribed with random hexamers. TCRdb redid the calling of the immunoSEQ multiplex PCR reads with MiXCR, one entry per CDR3 protein. The data contain tens of thousands of distinct CDR3 sequences, around 94% of them seen just once; the ten biggest clones take up approximately 0.3%. The V gene's germline CDR1 is SGDLS and CDR2 YYNGEE. The CDR3 is 16 residues long. V lost 0 bases to trimming and J lost 10 bases; unmatched junction nucleotides: 6. Negative isolation yielded CD8+ and CD4+ T cells; FACS enriched TEMRA cells. The data were obtained in a study of CD8 T cells in Susac syndrome. Study overall: Patients with Susac syndrome were therapy-naive, on corticosteroids, or on intravenous immunoglobulin alone at the time that blood was drawn.

The TCR sequence derives from a human donor with Susac syndrome. V gene TRBV9 combines with J gene TRBJ2-1; TRBD2 aligns across 14 bases. Sequenced input: CD4+ T cells from PBMCs. CDR3 bases: TGTGCCAGCAGCGTAGACGGACTAGCGGGGGGCGGGGAGCAGTTCTTC. This encodes CASSVDGLAGGGEQFF.